This TCR beta chain is drawn from a study of blood T cells in healthy people across ages. Researchers report isolating at least 7 million PBMCs per sample. Primers used in a second PCR of roughly 6 to 11 cycles were a sample-barcoded 5' primer and a J-beta primer mix. Every sample gave at least 2.5 million paired-end reads containing CDR3. In TCRdb, the 5' RACE reads were re-called with MiXCR into one record per CDR3 protein. The profile shows over 1,500,000 distinct CDR3 sequences, about two fifths of them singletons. On this clonotype: What it binds is not known.

Study results and caveats: Naive T cell percentage and TCR beta diversity correlated strongly.

With 0 bases removed from V and 0 bases from J, the gap between germline ends came to 12 bases. The CDR3 consists of 16 residues. Germline V lookup: CDR1 DFQATT, CDR2 SNEGSKA (reference sequence). Sequenced: blood. This TCR came from a human donor in good health. This chain connects TRBV20-1 to TRBJ1-3, with D unresolved. CDR3 region: CSARDPGLSSGNTIYF. In nucleotides, the CDR3 is TGCAGTGCTAGAGACCCAGGCCTTAGCTCTGGAAACACCATATATTTT.